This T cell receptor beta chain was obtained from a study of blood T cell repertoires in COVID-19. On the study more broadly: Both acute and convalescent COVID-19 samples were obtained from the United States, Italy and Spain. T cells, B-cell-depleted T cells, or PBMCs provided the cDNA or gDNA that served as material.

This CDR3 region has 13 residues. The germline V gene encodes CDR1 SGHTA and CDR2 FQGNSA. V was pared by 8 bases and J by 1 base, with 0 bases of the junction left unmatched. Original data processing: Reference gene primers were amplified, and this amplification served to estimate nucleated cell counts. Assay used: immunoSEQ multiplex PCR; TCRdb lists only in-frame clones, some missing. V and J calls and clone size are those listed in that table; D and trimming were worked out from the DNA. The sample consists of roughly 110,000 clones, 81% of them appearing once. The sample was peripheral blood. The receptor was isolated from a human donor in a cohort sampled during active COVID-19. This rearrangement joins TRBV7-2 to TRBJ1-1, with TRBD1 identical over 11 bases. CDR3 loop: CASGQGANTEAFF. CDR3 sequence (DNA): TGTGCCAGCGGACAGGGGGCGAACACTGAAGCTTTCTTT.